The clone carrying this T cell receptor beta chain was detected ten times or more. Antigen specificity is unknown. Germline V gene data show CDR1 as GTSNPN and CDR2 as SVGIG (reference sequence). The junction had 0 bases not matched to a gene; V was cut back by 5 bases and J by 2 bases. The CDR3 extends over 14 amino acids. Researchers took RNA transcripts and amplified the TCR beta CDR3 regions from them. A first-round RT-PCR of the TCR CDR3 used the HTBI primer set. Via MiXCR, TCRdb re-called the multiplex PCR reads, giving one row per CDR3 protein. The sample records 35,000 to 45,000 distinct CDR3 sequences, less than 50% being singletons. These data belong to a study of T cells in Graves' hyperthyroidism and ophthalmopathy. General observations from the study: Among thyroid clonotypes expanded above 0.001, most also appeared in blood.

Input material: blood. This sequence was found in a woman between 50 and 59 years old with Graves' hyperthyroidism that later progressed to Graves' ophthalmopathy. The V and J genes are TRBV30 and TRBJ2-6; the match to TRBD1 covers 10 bases. The CDR3, as DNA: TGTGCCTGGGGGACAGGGGCTGGGGCCAACGTCCTGACTTTC. This translates into CAWGTGAGANVLTF.